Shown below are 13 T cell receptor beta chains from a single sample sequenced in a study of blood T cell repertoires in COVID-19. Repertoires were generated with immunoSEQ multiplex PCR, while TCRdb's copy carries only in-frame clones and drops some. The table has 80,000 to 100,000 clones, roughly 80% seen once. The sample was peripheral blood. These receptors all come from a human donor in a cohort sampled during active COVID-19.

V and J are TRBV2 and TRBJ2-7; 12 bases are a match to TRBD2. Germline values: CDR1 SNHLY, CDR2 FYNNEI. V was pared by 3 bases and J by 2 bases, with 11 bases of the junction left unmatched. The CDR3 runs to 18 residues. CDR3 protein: CASSDPTLAGGSTYEQYF. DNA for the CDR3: TGTGCCAGCAGTGACCCAACACTAGCGGGAGGCTCCACCTACGAGCAGTACTTC. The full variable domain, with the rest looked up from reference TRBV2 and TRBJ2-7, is EPEVTQTPSHQVTQMGQEVILRCVPISNHLYFYWYRQILGQKVEFLVSFYNNEISEKSEIFDDQFSVERPDGSNFTLKIRSTKLEDSAMYFCASSDPTLAGGSTYEQYFGPGTRLTVT.

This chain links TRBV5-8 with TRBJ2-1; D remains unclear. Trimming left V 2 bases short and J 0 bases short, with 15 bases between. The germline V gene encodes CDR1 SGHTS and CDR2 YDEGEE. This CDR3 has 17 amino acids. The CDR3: CASSLRPPESSYNEQFF. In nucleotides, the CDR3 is TGTGCCAGCAGCTTACGTCCTCCAGAAAGCTCCTACAATGAGCAGTTCTTC.

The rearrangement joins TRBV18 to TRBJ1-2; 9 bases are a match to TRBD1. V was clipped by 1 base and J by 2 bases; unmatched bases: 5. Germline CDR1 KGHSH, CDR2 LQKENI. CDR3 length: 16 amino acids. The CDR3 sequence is CASSPRTGGLNYGYTF. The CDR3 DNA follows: TGTGCCAGCTCACCACGAACAGGGGGCCTAAACTATGGCTACACCTTC.

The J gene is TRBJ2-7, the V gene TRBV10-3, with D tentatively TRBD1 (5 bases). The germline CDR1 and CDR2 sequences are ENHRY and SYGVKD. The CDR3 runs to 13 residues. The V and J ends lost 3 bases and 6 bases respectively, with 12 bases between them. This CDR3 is CAISDFGAVEQYF. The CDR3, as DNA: TGTGCCATCAGTGATTTTGGGGCTGTCGAGCAGTACTTC.

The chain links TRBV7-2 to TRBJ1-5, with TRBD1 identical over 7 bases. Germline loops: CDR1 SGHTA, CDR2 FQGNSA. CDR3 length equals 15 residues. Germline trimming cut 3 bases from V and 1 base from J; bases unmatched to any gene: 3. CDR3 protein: CASSFEDRSNQPQHF. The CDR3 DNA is TGTGCCAGCAGCTTCGAGGACAGGAGCAATCAGCCCCAGCATTTT.

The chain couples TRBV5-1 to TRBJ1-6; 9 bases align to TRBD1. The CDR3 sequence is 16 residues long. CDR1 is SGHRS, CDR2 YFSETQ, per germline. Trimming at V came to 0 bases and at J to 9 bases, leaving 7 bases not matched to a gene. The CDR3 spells CASSLEGGTGSSPLHF. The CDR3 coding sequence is TGCGCCAGCAGCTTGGAAGGCGGGACAGGGTCTTCACCCCTCCACTTT.

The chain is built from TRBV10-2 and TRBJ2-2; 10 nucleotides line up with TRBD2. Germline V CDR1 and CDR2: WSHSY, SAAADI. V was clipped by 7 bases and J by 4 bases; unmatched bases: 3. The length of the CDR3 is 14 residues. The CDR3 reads CASNLAGGTGELFF. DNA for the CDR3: TGCGCCAGCAATTTAGCGGGAGGCACCGGGGAGCTGTTTTTT.

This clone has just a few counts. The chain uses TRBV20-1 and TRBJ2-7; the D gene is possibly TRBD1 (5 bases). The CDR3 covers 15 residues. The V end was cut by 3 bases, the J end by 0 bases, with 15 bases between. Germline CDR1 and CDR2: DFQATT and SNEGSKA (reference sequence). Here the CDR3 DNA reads TGCAGTGCTAGTAAGCAGGGAATAAACTCCTACGAGCAGTACTTC. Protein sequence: CSASKQGINSYEQYF.

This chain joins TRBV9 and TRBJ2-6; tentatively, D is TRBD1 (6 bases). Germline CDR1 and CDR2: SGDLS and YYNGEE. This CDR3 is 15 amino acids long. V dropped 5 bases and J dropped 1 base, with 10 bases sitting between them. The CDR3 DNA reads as TGTGCCAGCAGTATGAGGGGGTCTGGGGCCAACGTCCTGACTTTC. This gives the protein CASSMRGSGANVLTF. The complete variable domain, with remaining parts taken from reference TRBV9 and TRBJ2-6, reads DSGVTQTPKHLITATGQRVTLRCSPRSGDLSVYWYQQSLDQGLQFLIQYYNGEERAKGNILERFSAQQFPDLHSELNLSSLELGDSALYFCASSMRGSGANVLTFGAGSRLTVL.

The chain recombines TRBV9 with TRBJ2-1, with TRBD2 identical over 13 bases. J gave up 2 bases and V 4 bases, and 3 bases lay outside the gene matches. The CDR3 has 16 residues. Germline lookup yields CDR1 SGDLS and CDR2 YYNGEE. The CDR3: CASSRTSGRAYNEQFF. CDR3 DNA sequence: TGTGCCAGCAGCAGAACTAGCGGGAGGGCCTACAATGAGCAGTTCTTC.

The CDR3 coding sequence is TGCGCCAGCAATTTGGGGGCGACGGATTCACCCCTCCACTTT. Translating it yields CASNLGATDSPLHF. The chain uses TRBV5-1 and TRBJ1-6, with D perhaps matching TRBD1 (6 bases). V lost 6 bases and J 8 bases, leaving 15 bases between the germline ends. This CDR3 has 14 amino acids. From germline, CDR1 is SGHRS and CDR2 YFSETQ.

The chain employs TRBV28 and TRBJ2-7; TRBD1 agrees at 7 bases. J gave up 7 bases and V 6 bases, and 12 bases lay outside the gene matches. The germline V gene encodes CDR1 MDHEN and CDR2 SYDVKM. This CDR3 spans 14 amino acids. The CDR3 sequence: CASRTGQLTGEQYF. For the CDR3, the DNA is TGTGCCAGCAGAACGGGACAGCTTACGGGGGAGCAGTACTTC.

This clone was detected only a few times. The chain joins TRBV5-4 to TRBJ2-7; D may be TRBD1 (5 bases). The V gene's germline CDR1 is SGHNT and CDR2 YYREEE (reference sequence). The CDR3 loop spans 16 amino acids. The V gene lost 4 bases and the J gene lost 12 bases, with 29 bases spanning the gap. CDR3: CASSPGPTREDQLVYF. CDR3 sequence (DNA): TGTGCCAGCAGCCCTGGACCGACCAGGGAAGATCAGCTGGTGTACTTC.